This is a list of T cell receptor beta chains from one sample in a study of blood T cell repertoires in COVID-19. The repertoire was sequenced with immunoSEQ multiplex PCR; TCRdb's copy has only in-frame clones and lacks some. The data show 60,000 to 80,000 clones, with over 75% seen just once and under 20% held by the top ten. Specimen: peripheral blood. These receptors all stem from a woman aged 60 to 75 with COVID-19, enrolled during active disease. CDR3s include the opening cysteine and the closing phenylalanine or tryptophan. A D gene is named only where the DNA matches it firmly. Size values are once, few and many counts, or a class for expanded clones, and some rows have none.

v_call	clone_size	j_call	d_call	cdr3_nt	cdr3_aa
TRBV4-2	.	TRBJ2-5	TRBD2	TGTGCCAGCAGCCAAGAACTAGCGGGAGTGGAAGAGACCCAGTACTTC	CASSQELAGVEETQYF
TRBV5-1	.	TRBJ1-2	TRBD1	TGCGCCAGCAGCGGGGACAGTAACTATGGCTACACCTTC	CASSGDSNYGYTF
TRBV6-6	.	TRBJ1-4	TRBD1	TGTGCCAGCAGCCCGGACAGGGGTAATGAAAAACTGTTTTTT	CASSPDRGNEKLFF
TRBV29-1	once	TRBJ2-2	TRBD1	TGCAGCGCCCGGACAGGGGAGGACACCGGGGAGCTGTTTTTT	CSARTGEDTGELFF
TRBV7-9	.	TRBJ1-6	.	TGTGCCAGCAGCTTAGGCAGTCCTTATAATTCACCCCTCCACTTT	CASSLGSPYNSPLHF
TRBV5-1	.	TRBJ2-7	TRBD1	TGCGCCAGCAGCTTGCCTCGGGACAGCTCCTACGAGCAGTACTTC	CASSLPRDSSYEQYF
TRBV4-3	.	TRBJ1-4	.	TGCGCCAGCAGCCAAGATTGGAGGGTCGTCAATGAAAAACTGTTTTTT	CASSQDWRVVNEKLFF
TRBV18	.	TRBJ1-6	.	TGTGCCAGCTCACCAGGCGGGTTGTATTCACCCCTCCACTTT	CASSPGGLYSPLHF
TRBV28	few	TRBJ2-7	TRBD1	TGTGCCAGCAGTTTATCCGGGACAGGGGGCTACGAGCAGTACTTC	CASSLSGTGGYEQYF
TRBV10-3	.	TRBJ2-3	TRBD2	TGTGCCGCGGGACTAGCGGGAGGGCCGGGAGATACGCAGTATTTT	CAAGLAGGPGDTQYF
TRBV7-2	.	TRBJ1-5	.	TGTGCCAGCAGCTTAGAGGACACCGACAATCAGCCCCAGCATTTT	CASSLEDTDNQPQHF
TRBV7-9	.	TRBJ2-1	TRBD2	TGTGCCAGCAGCCCCGGACTAGTGAGCTACAATGAGCAGTTCTTC	CASSPGLVSYNEQFF
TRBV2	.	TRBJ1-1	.	TGTGCCAGCAGTGTGCAGGGGTGGACTGAAGCTTTCTTT	CASSVQGWTEAFF
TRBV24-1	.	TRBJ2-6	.	TGTGCCACCAGTGATGCCCCTGGCGGGGTCGTCTCTGGGGCCAACGTCCTGACTTTC	CATSDAPGGVVSGANVLTF
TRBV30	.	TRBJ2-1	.	TGTGCCTGGAGTGCAACTAGCCTTCATGAGCAGTTCTTC	CAWSATSLHEQFF
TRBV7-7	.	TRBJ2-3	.	TGTGCTAGCAGCTTAGATGGCGGAAGCACAGATACGCAGTATTTT	CASSLDGGSTDTQYF
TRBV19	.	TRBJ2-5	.	TGTGCCAGTAAAAACGGCGGAAAAGAGACCCAGTACTTC	CASKNGGKETQYF
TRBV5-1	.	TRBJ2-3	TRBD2	TGCGCCAGCAGCACAACTAGCGGGAGGGTGCCAGATACGCAGTATTTT	CASSTTSGRVPDTQYF
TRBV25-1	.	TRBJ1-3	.	TGTGCCAGCAGTACAGGCGCCAACACCATATATTTT	CASSTGANTIYF
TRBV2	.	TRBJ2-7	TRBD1	TGTGCCATCAGACAGGGGGCATCCTACGAGCAGTACTTC	CAIRQGASYEQYF
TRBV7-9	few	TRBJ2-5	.	TGTGCCAGCAGGGGGCTTAGAGACTGGGGCCAAGAGACCCAGTACTTC	CASRGLRDWGQETQYF
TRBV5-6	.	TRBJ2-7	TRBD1	TGTGCCAGCAGCATGGGACAGTTCTACGAGCAGTACTTC	CASSMGQFYEQYF
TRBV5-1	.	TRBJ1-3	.	TGCGCCAGCAGCTTGTACGGAGGGAGCGGAAACACCATATATTTT	CASSLYGGSGNTIYF
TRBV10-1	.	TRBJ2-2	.	TGCGCCAGCTCTTCGGTAAATGCCGGGGAGCTGTTTTTT	CASSSVNAGELFF